This TCR beta chain emerged from a study of cytotoxic CD8 clonotypes in ibrutinib-treated CLL. Germline-derived CDR1 and CDR2 are LNHDA and SQIVND (reference sequence). CDR3 length: 16 amino acids. V dropped 4 bases and J dropped 0 bases, with 12 bases sitting between them. Clones were read by immunoSEQ multiplex PCR, and TCRdb kept only the in-frame ones, dropping some. The table includes 250,000 to 350,000 clones, roughly three quarters detected once. The gene calls are TRBV19 and TRBJ2-2; D is possibly TRBD1 (6 bases). The source material was PBMCs, sampled at disease progression, from a patient treated with ibrutinib. The receptor was isolated from a human donor with chronic lymphocytic leukemia. The CDR3 DNA follows: TGTGCCAGTAGTACCAGGGGCCTCGCGAACACCGGGGAGCTGTTTTTT. Amino acid sequence: CASSTRGLANTGELFF.